A selection of T cell receptor beta chains follows, all from one sample in a study of cytomegalovirus exposure and HLA in healthy donors. TCRdb's copy holds only in-frame clones and misses some; the assay was immunoSEQ multiplex PCR. The table has 150,000 to 200,000 clones, roughly 75% seen once. Sequenced: PBMCs. These receptor sequences come from a woman aged 30 to 39 in good health and CMV-seronegative. The CDR3 runs from the conserved cysteine through the conserved F or W. D genes are given only for firm matches. Not all rows give a size; the values are once, few, many and, for expanded clones, a class.

CDR3 DNA | CDR3 protein | J gene | D gene | clone size | V gene | CDR3 length
TGCGCCAGCAGCCAAGACCCGACCCCCCGAGGTGAGACCCAGTACTTC | CASSQDPTPRGETQYF | TRBJ2-5 | . | . | TRBV4-3 | 16
TGTGCCAGCAGCTTAGTCGACAGGGCGGTCCACGAGCAGTACTTC | CASSLVDRAVHEQYF | TRBJ2-7 | TRBD1 | few | TRBV11-2 | 15
TGTGCCAGCTCACCATGGCGGATGGACGAGCAGTACTTC | CASSPWRMDEQYF | TRBJ2-7 | . | . | TRBV18 | 13
TGTGCCAGCTCACCGGGGACAGGGGGGTACGAGCAGTTCTTC | CASSPGTGGYEQFF | TRBJ2-1 | TRBD1 | . | TRBV18 | 14
TGTGCCAGCAGCGTACCTCGAGGGGGCAGGGGGCGTCGCACAGATACGCAGTATTTT | CASSVPRGGRGRRTDTQYF | TRBJ2-3 | TRBD1 | . | TRBV7-2 | 19
TGTGCCAGCAGCGTGTCACCTCAGGGTCCCTATACTTTCTTT | CASSVSPQGPYTFF | TRBJ1-1 | . | . | TRBV7-6 | 14
TGCGCCAGCAGCTTGGCACTAGCGGGGGGTGGCACAGATACGCAGTATTTT | CASSLALAGGGTDTQYF | TRBJ2-3 | TRBD2 | . | TRBV5-1 | 17
TGCGCCAGCAGGAAACAGGGGGCAACTAATGAAAAACTGTTTTTT | CASRKQGATNEKLFF | TRBJ1-4 | TRBD1 | . | TRBV5-1 | 15
TGTGCCAGCAGTTCAAGATTACAGGGTTCCTACACCTTC | CASSSRLQGSYTF | TRBJ1-2 | . | . | TRBV7-2 | 13
TGTGCCAGCAGCTTGGCGACAGGGACAGAGTCACCCCTCCACTTT | CASSLATGTESPLHF | TRBJ1-6 | TRBD1 | . | TRBV7-9 | 15
TGTGCCAGCAGCTTATGGGGGGATGGGACTGAAGCTTTCTTT | CASSLWGDGTEAFF | TRBJ1-1 | . | . | TRBV5-4 | 14
TGTGCCAGTAGTTGGACAGGGTTTGGCGAGCAGTACTTC | CASSWTGFGEQYF | TRBJ2-7 | TRBD1 | . | TRBV19 | 13